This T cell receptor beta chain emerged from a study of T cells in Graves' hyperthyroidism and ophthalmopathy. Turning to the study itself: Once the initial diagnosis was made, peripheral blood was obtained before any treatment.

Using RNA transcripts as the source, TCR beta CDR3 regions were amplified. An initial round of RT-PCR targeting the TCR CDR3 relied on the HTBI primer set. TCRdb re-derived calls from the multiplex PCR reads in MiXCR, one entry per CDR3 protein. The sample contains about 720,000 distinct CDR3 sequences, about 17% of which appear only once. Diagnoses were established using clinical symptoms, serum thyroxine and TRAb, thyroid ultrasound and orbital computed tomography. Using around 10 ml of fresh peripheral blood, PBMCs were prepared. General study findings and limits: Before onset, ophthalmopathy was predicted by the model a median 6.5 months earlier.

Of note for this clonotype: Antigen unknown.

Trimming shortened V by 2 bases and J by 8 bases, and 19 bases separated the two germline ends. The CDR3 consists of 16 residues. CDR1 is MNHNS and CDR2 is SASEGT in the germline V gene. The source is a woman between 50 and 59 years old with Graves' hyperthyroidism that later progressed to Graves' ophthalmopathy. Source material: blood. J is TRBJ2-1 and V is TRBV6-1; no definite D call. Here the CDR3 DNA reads TGTGCCAGCAGTGAATCGGGTCTATCCCTAAGGGATGAGCAGTTCTTC. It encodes CASSESGLSLRDEQFF.